This TCR beta chain was identified during a study of CD4 T cells in relation to SARS-CoV-2 and coronaviruses. Naive and memory CD4+ T cell DNA was deep-sequenced without culture. TCRdb's copy holds only in-frame clones and misses some; the assay was immunoSEQ multiplex PCR. This repertoire shows 50,000 to 70,000 clones, about 91% found once; its top ten account for 0.3% to 0.5%. Naive and memory CD4+ T cells came from enriched cryopreserved PBMCs. About this clone: Its antigen is as yet unknown.

The length of the CDR3 is 16 residues. V was pared by 5 bases and J by 2 bases, with 17 bases between. CDR1 is SGHTA and CDR2 is FQGNSA in the germline V gene. Overall study findings and caveats: Monoreactive clones expanded significantly more to SARS-CoV-2 than crossreactive clones did.

The gene calls are TRBV7-2 and TRBJ2-3; D tentatively fits TRBD1 or TRBD2 (5 bases each). The sequence came from an adult with COVID-19. The sequenced sample was naive CD4+ T cells from PBMCs. Subset: naive CD4+ T cells isolated by negative enrichment. The CDR3 coding sequence is TGTGCCAGCAGCCAGCGGAAGGGGCCCAACACAGATACGCAGTATTTT. As protein: CASSQRKGPNTDTQYF.